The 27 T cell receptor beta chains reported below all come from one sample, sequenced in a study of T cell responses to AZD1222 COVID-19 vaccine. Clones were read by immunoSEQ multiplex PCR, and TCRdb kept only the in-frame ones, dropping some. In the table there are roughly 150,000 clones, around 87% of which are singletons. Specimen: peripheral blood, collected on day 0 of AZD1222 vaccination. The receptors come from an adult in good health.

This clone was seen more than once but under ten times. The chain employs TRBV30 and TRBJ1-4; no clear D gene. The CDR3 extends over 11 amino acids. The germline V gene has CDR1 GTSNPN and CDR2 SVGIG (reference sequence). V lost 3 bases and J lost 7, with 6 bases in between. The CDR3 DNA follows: TGTGCCTGGAGACCAACTGAAAAACTGTTTTTT. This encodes CAWRPTEKLFF.

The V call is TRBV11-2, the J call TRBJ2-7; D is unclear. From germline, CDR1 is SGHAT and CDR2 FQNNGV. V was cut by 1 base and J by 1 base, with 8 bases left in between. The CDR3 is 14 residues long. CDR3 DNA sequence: TGTGCCAGCAGCTTAGCGGGTCTATCCTACGAGCAGTACGTC. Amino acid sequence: CASSLAGLSYEQYV.

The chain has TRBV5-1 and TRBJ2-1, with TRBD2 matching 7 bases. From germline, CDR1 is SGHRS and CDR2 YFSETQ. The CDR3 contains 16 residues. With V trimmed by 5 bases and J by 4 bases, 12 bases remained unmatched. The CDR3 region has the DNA TGCGCCAGCAGTTCCGCTGGGGGGGGATTGTACAATGAGCAGTTCTTC. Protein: CASSSAGGGLYNEQFF. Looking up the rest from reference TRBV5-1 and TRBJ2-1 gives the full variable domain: KAGVTQTPRYLIKTRGQQVTLSCSPISGHRSVSWYQQTPGQGLQFLFEYFSETQRNKGNFPGRFSGRQFSNSRSEMNVSTLELGDSALYLCASSSAGGGLYNEQFFGPGTRLTVL.

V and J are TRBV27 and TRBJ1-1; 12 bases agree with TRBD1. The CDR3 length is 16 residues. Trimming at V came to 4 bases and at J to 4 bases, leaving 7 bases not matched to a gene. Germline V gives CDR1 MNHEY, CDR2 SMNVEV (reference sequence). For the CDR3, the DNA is TGTGCCAGCAGTTCACCGTGGGACAGGGGGCTCACTGAAGCTTTCTTT. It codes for CASSSPWDRGLTEAFF.

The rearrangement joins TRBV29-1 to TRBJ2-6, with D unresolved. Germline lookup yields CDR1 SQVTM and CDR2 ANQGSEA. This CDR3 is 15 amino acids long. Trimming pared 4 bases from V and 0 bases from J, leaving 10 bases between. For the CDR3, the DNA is TGCAGCGTTGTGGATCAAGTCTCTGGGGCCAACGTCCTGACTTTC. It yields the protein CSVVDQVSGANVLTF.

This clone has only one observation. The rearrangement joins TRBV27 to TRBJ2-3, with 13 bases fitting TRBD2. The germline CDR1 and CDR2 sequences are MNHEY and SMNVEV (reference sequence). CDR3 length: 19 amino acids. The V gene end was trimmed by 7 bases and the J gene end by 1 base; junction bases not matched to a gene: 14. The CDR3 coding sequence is TGTGCCAGCACCGGAACCGGACTAGCGGGGGCGCTGGGCACAGATACGCAGTATTTT. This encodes CASTGTGLAGALGTDTQYF.

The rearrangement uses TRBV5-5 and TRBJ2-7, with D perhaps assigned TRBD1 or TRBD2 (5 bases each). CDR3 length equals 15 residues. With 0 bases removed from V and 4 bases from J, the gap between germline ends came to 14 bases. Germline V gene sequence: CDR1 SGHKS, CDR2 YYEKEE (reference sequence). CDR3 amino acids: CASSLDRGPNYEQYF. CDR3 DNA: TGTGCCAGCAGCTTGGATCGGGGCCCGAATTACGAGCAGTACTTC. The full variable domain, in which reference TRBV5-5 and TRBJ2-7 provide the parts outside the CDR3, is DAGVTQSPTHLIKTRGQQVTLRCSPISGHKSVSWYQQVLGQGPQFIFQYYEKEERGRGNFPDRFSARQFPNYSSELNVNALLLGDSALYLCASSLDRGPNYEQYFGPGTRLTVT.

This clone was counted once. CDR3 coding DNA: TGTGCCAGCAAGATGGGAGTTTGGGGCAATCAGCCCCAGCATTTT. Amino acids: CASKMGVWGNQPQHF. The chain joins TRBV6-5 to TRBJ1-5; D not certain. Germline CDR1 and CDR2: MNHEY and SVGAGI. The CDR3 has 15 amino acids. V lost 7 bases, J lost 2 bases, and 15 bases lay in between.

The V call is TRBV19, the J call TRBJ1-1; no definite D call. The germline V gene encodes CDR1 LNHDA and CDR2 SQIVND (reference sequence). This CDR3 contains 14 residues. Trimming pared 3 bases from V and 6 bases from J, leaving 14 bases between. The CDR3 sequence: CASSINGLGAEAFF. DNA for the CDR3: TGTGCCAGTAGTATTAATGGCCTTGGAGCTGAAGCTTTCTTT.

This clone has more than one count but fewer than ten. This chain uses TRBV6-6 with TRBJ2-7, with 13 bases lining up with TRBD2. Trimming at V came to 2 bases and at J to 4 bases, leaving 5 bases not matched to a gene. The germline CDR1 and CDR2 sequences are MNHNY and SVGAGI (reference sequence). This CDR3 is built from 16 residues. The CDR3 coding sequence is TGTGCCAGCAGTTACCTAGGACTAGCGGGGGCTTACGAGCAGTACGTC. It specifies CASSYLGLAGAYEQYV.

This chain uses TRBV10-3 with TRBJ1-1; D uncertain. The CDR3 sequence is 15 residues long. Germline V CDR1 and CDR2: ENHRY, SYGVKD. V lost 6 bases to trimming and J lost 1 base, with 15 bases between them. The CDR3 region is CAISVGPQSNTEAFF. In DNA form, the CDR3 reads TGTGCCATCAGCGTCGGGCCACAGTCGAACACTGAAGCTTTCTTT.

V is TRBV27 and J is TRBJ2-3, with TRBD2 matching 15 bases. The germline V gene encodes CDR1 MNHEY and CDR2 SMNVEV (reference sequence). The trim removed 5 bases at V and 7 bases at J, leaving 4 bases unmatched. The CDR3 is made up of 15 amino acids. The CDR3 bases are TGTGCCAGCAGTCCCGGGACTAGCGGGGGGTATACGCAGTATTTT. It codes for CASSPGTSGGYTQYF.

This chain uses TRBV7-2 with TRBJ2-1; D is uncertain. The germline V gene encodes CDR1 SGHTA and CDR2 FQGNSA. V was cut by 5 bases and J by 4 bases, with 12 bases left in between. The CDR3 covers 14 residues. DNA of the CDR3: TGTGCCAGCAGCCCCGAGAGCATATACAATGAGCAGTTCTTC. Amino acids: CASSPESIYNEQFF.

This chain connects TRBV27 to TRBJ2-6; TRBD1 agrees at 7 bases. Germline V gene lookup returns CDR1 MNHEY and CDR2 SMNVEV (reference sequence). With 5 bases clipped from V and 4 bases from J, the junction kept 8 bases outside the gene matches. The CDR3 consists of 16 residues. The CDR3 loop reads CASSPKTGKGANVLTF. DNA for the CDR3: TGTGCCAGCAGTCCTAAGACAGGGAAGGGGGCCAACGTCCTGACTTTC.

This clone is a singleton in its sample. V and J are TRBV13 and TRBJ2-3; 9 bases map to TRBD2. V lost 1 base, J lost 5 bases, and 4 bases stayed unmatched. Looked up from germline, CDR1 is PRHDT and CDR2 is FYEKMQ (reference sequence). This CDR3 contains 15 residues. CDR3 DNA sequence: TGTGCCAGCAGCTTAGTGCGGGGGGGCTTAGATACGCAGTATTTT. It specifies CASSLVRGGLDTQYF. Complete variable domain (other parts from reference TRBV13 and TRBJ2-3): AAGVIQSPRHLIKEKRETATLKCYPIPRHDTVYWYQQGPGQDPQFLISFYEKMQSDKGSIPDRFSAQQFSDYHSELNMSSLELGDSALYFCASSLVRGGLDTQYFGPGTRLTVL.

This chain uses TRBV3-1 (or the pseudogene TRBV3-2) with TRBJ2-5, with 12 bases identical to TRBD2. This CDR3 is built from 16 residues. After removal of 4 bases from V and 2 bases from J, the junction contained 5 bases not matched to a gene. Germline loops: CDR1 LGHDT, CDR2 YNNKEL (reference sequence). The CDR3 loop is CASSLRLAGEQETQYF. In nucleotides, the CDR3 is TGTGCCAGCAGCCTCCGACTAGCGGGGGAACAAGAGACCCAGTACTTC.

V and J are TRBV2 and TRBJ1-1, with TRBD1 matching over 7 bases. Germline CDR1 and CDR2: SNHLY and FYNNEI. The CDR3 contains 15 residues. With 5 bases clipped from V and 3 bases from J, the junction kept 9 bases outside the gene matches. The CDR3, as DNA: TGTGCCAGCAGTCGGTCCGGGACAGACTACACTGAAGCTTTCTTT. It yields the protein CASSRSGTDYTEAFF.

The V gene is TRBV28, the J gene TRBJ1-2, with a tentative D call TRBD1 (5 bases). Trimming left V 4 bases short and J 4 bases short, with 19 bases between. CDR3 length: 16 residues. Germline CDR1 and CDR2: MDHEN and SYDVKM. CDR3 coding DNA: TGTGCCAGCAGTTCCCCCGCGGAGGCAGGGTCCTATGGCTACACCTTC. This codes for CASSSPAEAGSYGYTF.

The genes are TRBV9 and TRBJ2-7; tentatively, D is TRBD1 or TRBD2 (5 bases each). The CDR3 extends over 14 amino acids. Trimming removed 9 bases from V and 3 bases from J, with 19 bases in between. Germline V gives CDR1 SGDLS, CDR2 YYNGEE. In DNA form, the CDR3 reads TGTGCCAATGCCCCGGGGCCTACCTGCTACGAGCAGTACTTC. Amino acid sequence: CANAPGPTCYEQYF.

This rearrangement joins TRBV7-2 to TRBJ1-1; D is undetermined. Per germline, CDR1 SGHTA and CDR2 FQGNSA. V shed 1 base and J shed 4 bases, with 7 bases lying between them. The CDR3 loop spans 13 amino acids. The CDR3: CASSLGEATEAFF. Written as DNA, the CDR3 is TGTGCCAGCAGCTTAGGGGAGGCCACTGAAGCTTTCTTT. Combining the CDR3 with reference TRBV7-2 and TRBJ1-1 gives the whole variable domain GAGVSQSPSNKVTEKGKDVELRCDPISGHTALYWYRQSLGQGLEFLIYFQGNSAPDKSGLPSDRFSAERTGGSVSTLTIQRTQQEDSAVYLCASSLGEATEAFFGQGTRLTVV.

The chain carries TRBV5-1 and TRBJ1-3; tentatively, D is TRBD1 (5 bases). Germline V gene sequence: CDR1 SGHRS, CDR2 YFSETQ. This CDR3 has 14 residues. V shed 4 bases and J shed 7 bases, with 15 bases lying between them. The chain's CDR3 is CASSTQGGGNTIYF. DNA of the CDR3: TGCGCCAGCAGCACCCAGGGTGGCGGCAACACCATATATTTT.

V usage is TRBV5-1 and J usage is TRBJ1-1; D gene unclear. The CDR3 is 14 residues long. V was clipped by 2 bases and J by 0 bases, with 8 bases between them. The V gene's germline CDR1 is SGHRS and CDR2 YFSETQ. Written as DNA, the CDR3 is TGCGCCAGCAGCTTCCCTGGGCTGAACACTGAAGCTTTCTTT. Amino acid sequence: CASSFPGLNTEAFF.

Written as DNA, the CDR3 is TGTGCCAGCAGGGATCAGGGAGGCGGGGGTCTGTGGGCTTTCTTT. Its protein product is CASRDQGGGGLWAFF. The rearrangement uses TRBV6-5 and TRBJ1-1, with D perhaps matching TRBD1 (5 bases). Trimming removed 6 bases from V and 11 bases from J, with 25 bases in between. Germline V gene lookup returns CDR1 MNHEY and CDR2 SVGAGI. There are 15 residues in the CDR3.

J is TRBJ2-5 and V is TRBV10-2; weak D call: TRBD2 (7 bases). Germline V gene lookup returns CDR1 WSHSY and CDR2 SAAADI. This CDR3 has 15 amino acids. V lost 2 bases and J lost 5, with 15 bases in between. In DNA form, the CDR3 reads TGCGCCAGCAGTGAGGGGGGGGCCGTCCGTGAGACCCAGTACTTC. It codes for CASSEGGAVRETQYF.

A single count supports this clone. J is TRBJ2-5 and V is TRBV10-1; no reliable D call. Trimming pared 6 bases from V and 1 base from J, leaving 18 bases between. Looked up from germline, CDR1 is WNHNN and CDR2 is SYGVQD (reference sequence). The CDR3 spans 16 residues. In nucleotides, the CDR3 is TGCGCCAGCAGGATCCCGGAAGCAGGTTTCCAAGAGACCCAGTACTTC. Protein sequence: CASRIPEAGFQETQYF.

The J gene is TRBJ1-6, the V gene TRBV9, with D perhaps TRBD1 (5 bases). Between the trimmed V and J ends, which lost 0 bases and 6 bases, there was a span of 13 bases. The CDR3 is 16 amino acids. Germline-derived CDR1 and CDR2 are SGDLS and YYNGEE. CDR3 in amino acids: CASSVGGAPGNSPLHF. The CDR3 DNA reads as TGTGCCAGCAGCGTAGGTGGGGCGCCCGGTAATTCACCCCTCCACTTT.

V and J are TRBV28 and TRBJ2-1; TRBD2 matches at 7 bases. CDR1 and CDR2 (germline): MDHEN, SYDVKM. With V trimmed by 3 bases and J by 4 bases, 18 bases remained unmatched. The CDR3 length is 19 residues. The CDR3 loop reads CASSFPKGIGGEPYNEQFF. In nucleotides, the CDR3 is TGTGCCAGCAGTTTTCCCAAAGGAATTGGGGGGGAGCCTTACAATGAGCAGTTCTTC.